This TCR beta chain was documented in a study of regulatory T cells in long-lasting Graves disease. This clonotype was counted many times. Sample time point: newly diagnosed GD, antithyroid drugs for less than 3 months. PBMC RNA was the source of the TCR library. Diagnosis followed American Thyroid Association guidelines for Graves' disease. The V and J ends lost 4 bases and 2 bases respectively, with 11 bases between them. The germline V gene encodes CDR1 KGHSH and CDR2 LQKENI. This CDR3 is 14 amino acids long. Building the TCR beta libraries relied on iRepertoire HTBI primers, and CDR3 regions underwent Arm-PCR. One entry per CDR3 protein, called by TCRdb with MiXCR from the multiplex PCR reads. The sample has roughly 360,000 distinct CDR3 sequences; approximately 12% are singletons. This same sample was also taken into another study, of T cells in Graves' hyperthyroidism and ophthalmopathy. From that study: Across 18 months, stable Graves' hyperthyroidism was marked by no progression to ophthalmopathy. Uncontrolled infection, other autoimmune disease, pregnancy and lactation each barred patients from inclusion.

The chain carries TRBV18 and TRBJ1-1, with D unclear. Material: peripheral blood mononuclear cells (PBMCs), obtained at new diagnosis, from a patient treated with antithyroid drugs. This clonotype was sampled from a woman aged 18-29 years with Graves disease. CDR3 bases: TGTGCCAGCTCACTCAGACCAGGTAACACTGAAGCTTTCTTT. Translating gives CASSLRPGNTEAFF.